The following is a TCR beta chain sequence with its context. Other DNA sequences in the same sample also yield this CDR3. Selected positively for CCR7 and CD45RO-negative, naive CD8 cells excluded terminally differentiated effector memory CD45RA+ cells. This entry belongs to a study of shared clonotypes between healthy human individuals. The CDR3 loop spans 14 amino acids. Germline V gene sequence: CDR1 MNHEY, CDR2 SMNVEV (reference sequence). V gave up 0 bases and J gave up 4 bases, with 7 bases separating them. Tens of thousands of T cell genomes, or approximately 190 ng DNA, went into the sorted-subset replicate PCRs. Under the authors' procedure: Junction-only sequences without quality scores were provided by ImmunoSEQ, so filtering was different. TCRdb keeps only in-frame clones here, not all; method: immunoSEQ multiplex PCR. From that table come the V and J calls and clone size; the DNA was used to work out D and trimming. The sample yields millions of clones, 90% to 95% seen once.

The rearrangement joins TRBV27 to TRBJ2-1; the D is unclear. Source material: naive CD8+ T cells from PBMCs. The TCR was taken from a man between 18 and 29 years old in good health. Some clones in this sample may be carry-over from other donors' samples. Here the CDR3 DNA reads TGTGCCAGCAGTTTATCGAGTGTTTACAATGAGCAGTTCTTC. Its translation is CASSLSSVYNEQFF.